Each of the 22 T cell receptor beta chains below was sequenced from the same sample in a study of type 1 regulatory T cells (dated by TCRdb to the early 2020s). Antigens of these TCRs are unknown. TCRdb records Illumina MiSeq as the sequencer. TCRdb reprocessing: public reads trimmed at Q25 with fastp, clones called with MiXCR, in-frame beta chains kept. CDR3 protein sequences are deduplicated, and each keeps its most common genes and DNA. Counted in this sample were approximately 43,000 distinct CDR3 sequences; more than 10% of them appeared once. The ten most abundant clones make up approximately 8% of the sample. The specimen sequenced was cultured non-Tr1 T cells, either the whole culture or a sorted T cell fraction (not recorded which). This sample's cell subset or site label indicates: non-Tr1 population from the T-allo10 product. The receptors were sampled from a human donor in good health.

This clonotype was seen a handful of times. V gene TRBV24-1 combines with J gene TRBJ2-1; 12 nucleotides align to TRBD2. Losses at the gene ends were 10 bases for V and 8 bases for J; bases not matched to a gene: 14. The germline gives CDR1 KGHDR, CDR2 SFDVKD. There are 16 residues in the CDR3. CDR3 region: CATATSGRPTGDEQFF. The DNA of the CDR3 is TGTGCCACTGCTACTAGCGGGAGGCCAACCGGGGATGAGCAGTTCTTC.

The V call is TRBV10-2, the J call TRBJ2-7; the D is unclear. Looked up from germline, CDR1 is WSHSY and CDR2 is SAAADI. With 2 bases removed from V and 7 bases from J, the gap between germline ends came to 9 bases. This CDR3 is built from 12 residues. DNA of the CDR3: TGCGCCAGCAGTGAGGCAGGTGGTGAGCAGTACTTC. This gives the protein CASSEAGGEQYF.

This clonotype was seen at least ten times. The rearrangement uses TRBV5-5 and TRBJ2-5, with 7 bases identical to TRBD2. The CDR3 sequence is 13 residues long. Germline CDR1 SGHKS, CDR2 YYEKEE (reference sequence). Losses at the gene ends were 4 bases for V and 1 base for J; bases not matched to a gene: 1. The CDR3, as DNA: TGTGCCAGCAGCCGGACTAGCCAAGAGACCCAGTACTTC. Its translation: CASSRTSQETQYF.

At least ten counts were recorded for this clonotype. In DNA, the CDR3 is TGCAGTGCTAGACTACTATTACCACCCTACGAGCAGTACTTC. This codes for CSARLLLPPYEQYF. The chain is built from TRBV20-1 and TRBJ2-7; D unresolved. The CDR3 consists of 14 residues. Trimming cost V 2 bases and J 2 bases, with 13 bases left between them. Germline CDR1 and CDR2: DFQATT and SNEGSKA (reference sequence).

This clonotype was recorded at least ten times. The chain couples TRBV20-1 to TRBJ1-1; D is possibly TRBD1 (5 bases). Germline V gives CDR1 DFQATT, CDR2 SNEGSKA (reference sequence). CDR3 size: 11 residues. The V and J ends lost 6 bases and 10 bases respectively, with 15 bases between them. Here the CDR3 reads CSADRRDSAFF. In DNA form, the CDR3 reads TGCAGTGCGGACCGCAGGGATTCAGCTTTCTTT.

The chain uses TRBV20-1 and TRBJ1-5, with D uncertain. CDR1 is DFQATT, CDR2 SNEGSKA, per germline (reference sequence). The V end was cut by 2 bases, the J end by 5 bases, with 7 bases between. This CDR3 is 12 amino acids long. The CDR3 nucleotides are TGCAGTGCTAGACGTTTACATCAGCCCCAGCATTTT. As protein: CSARRLHQPQHF.

In its sample, this clonotype was seen a few times. This chain links TRBV11-2 with TRBJ1-1; TRBD1 agrees at 9 bases. Unmatched junction bases numbered 7, after V lost 5 bases and J lost 0 bases. Germline V lookup: CDR1 SGHAT, CDR2 FQNNGV. CDR3 length: 16 amino acids. The CDR3 coding sequence is TGTGCCAGCAGCCCCCAGGGACAGGGTATGAACACTGAAGCTTTCTTT. It is translated as CASSPQGQGMNTEAFF.

This clonotype was counted many times. The V call is TRBV28, the J call TRBJ1-5; no reliable D call. Trimming left V 6 bases short and J 1 base short, with 10 bases between. The CDR3 covers 14 residues. Germline CDR1 reads MDHEN; CDR2 reads SYDVKM. DNA for the CDR3: TGTGCCAGCAGGCCGACTCCGAGCAATCAGCCCCAGCATTTT. Its protein product is CASRPTPSNQPQHF.

V and J are TRBV6-6 and TRBJ2-7; D perhaps matches TRBD2 (5 bases). The CDR3 has 12 residues. Trimming removed 7 bases at V and 4 bases at J, with 11 bases between. The germline V gene has CDR1 MNHNY and CDR2 SVGAGI (reference sequence). Here the CDR3 reads CASKDSPYEQYF. DNA for the CDR3: TGTGCCAGCAAGGACTCCCCATACGAGCAGTACTTC.

This clonotype was seen only a few times. At one of its ends the junction is not consistent with the germline gene, which may arise from a read error. The chain employs TRBV12-3 or TRBV12-4 and TRBJ2-1, with TRBD2 matching over 8 bases. The CDR3 extends over 14 amino acids. CDR3 protein: CANSLLAERNEQFF. The CDR3 DNA is TGTGCCAACAGTTTACTAGCGGAACGGAATGAGCAGTTCTTC.

In this sample, this clonotype turned up a few times. The CDR3 end shows no conserved phenylalanine or tryptophan, and so a read error is likely. The rearrangement uses TRBV20-1 and TRBJ2-7; 11 bases agree with TRBD2. J was trimmed by 4 bases and V by 5 bases; bases with no gene match: 7. CDR1 and CDR2 from the germline V gene are DFQATT and SNEGSKA (reference sequence). There are 14 residues in the CDR3. The CDR3 DNA reads as TGCAGTGCTTCACCGGGACTAGCGGATTACGAGCAGTACCTC. Translation gives CSASPGLADYEQYL.

The chain links TRBV9 to TRBJ1-3; D remains unclear. V lost 0 bases, J lost 4 bases, and 8 bases lay in between. Per germline, CDR1 SGDLS and CDR2 YYNGEE. CDR3 length: 14 amino acids. The CDR3: CASSVGRLGNTIYF. In DNA form, the CDR3 reads TGTGCCAGCAGCGTAGGACGGTTGGGAAACACCATATATTTT.

J is TRBJ2-7 and V is TRBV12-3 or TRBV12-4; tentatively, D is TRBD2 (6 bases). The V end lost 4 bases, the J end lost 6 bases, and 16 bases lay between the germline ends. CDR3 length: 14 amino acids. In DNA, the CDR3 is TGTGCCAGCAGTTCCTTGGGGGGTTCTCTCGAGCAGTACTTC. The encoded protein is CASSSLGGSLEQYF.

This clonotype was seen at least ten times. The chain combines TRBV6-2 or TRBV6-3 with TRBJ2-2; D remains unclear. Trimming took off 1 base at V and 5 bases at J, with 5 bases between the two ends. Germline CDR1 reads MNHEY; CDR2 reads SVGEGT. The CDR3 is 13 residues long. Here the CDR3 reads CASSYLRTGELFF. The CDR3, as DNA: TGTGCCAGCAGTTACTTGAGGACCGGGGAGCTGTTTTTT.

This sequence joins TRBV20-1 and TRBJ1-5, with 9 bases fitting TRBD1. CDR1 is DFQATT, CDR2 SNEGSKA, per germline (reference sequence). The junction had 5 bases not matched to a gene; V was cut back by 2 bases and J by 6 bases. The CDR3 has 14 amino acids. CDR3 DNA sequence: TGCAGTGCTAGACTGACAGGGGGATCTCAGCCCCAGCATTTT. It is translated as CSARLTGGSQPQHF.

This clonotype was recorded a few times. The V and J genes are TRBV20-1 and TRBJ2-3; D remains unclear. The V end was cut by 1 base, the J end by 5 bases, with 4 bases between. This CDR3 region has 11 residues. Germline CDR1 is DFQATT and CDR2 is SNEGSKA (reference sequence). The CDR3: CSARGQDTQYF. CDR3 coding DNA: TGCAGTGCTAGAGGTCAAGATACGCAGTATTTT.

There are many counts of this clonotype. V and J are TRBV12-3 or TRBV12-4 and TRBJ2-2; weak D call: TRBD1 (6 bases). The CDR3 extends over 15 amino acids. V shed 6 bases and J shed 4 bases, with 15 bases lying between them. CDR3 amino acids: CASRAQGWGTGELFF. As DNA, the CDR3 is TGTGCCAGCAGGGCACAGGGATGGGGCACCGGGGAGCTGTTTTTT.

With respect to this clonotype: One end of the junction varies from germline; a read error may be responsible. V and J are TRBV7-9 and TRBJ2-1, with 12 nucleotides matching TRBD2. CDR1 is SEHNR and CDR2 is FQNEAQ in the germline V gene (reference sequence). The CDR3 sequence is 18 residues long. This chain's CDR3 is CAGSLGSRGLAGINEQFF. The DNA of the CDR3 is TGTGCCGGCAGCTTAGGTTCGCGAGGACTAGCGGGGATCAATGAGCAGTTCTTC.

This clonotype was found many times. The chain couples TRBV6-5 to TRBJ1-5; D is undetermined. Trimming shortened V by 0 bases and J by 5 bases, and 5 bases separated the two germline ends. The CDR3 covers 13 residues. Germline CDR1 MNHEY, CDR2 SVGAGI. Here the CDR3 DNA reads TGTGCCAGCAGTTACTCGAAAGATCAGCCCCAGCATTTT. Encoded protein: CASSYSKDQPQHF.

Many counts were recorded for this clonotype. The rearrangement links TRBV5-1 to TRBJ2-5, with 10 bases matching TRBD2. The germline CDR1 and CDR2 sequences are SGHRS and YFSETQ. V lost 2 bases and J lost 7; bases outside the gene matches: 8. CDR3 length equals 15 residues. CDR3 coding DNA: TGCGCCAGCAGCTTAAGGACTAGCGGTGAGGGGACCCAGTACTTC. Amino acids: CASSLRTSGEGTQYF.

As to this clonotype: A clone one base away is much larger, so this may be a read error. This sequence joins TRBV5-1 and TRBJ2-1; the D gene is possibly TRBD2 (5 bases). CDR1 is SGHRS and CDR2 is YFSETQ in the germline V gene. V was trimmed by 1 base and J by 0 bases, leaving 8 bases between them. This CDR3 comprises 15 residues. The CDR3 bases are TGCGCCAGCAGCTTGTTACGGGACTCCTACAATGAGCAGTTCTTC. It codes for CASSLLRDSYNEQFF.

The table lists this clonotype with many counts. The chain employs TRBV12-3 or TRBV12-4 and TRBJ1-4, with 7 bases that match TRBD1. The CDR3 runs 14 residues. Trimming took 6 bases from V and 8 from J; bases not matched to a gene: 9. Written as DNA, the CDR3 is TGTGCCAGCAGCTCCGACAGGGACGGCGAAAAACTGTTTTTT. It specifies CASSSDRDGEKLFF.